The 8 T cell receptor beta chains listed next were all sequenced from one sample in a study of cytomegalovirus exposure and HLA in healthy donors. The study ran its PCR with 60 Vbeta and 13 Jbeta primers. Generated by immunoSEQ multiplex PCR, the TCRdb table keeps only in-frame clones and is missing some. Of fewer than 200,000 clones in the sample, about 80% were seen once. The sequenced sample was PBMCs. The source of these receptors is a woman between 45 and 65 years old in good health and CMV-seronegative.

V is TRBV18 and J is TRBJ1-3; D unclear. The germline V gene has CDR1 KGHSH and CDR2 LQKENI. With 3 bases removed from V and 7 bases from J, the gap between germline ends came to 13 bases. This CDR3 contains 14 residues. Written as DNA, the CDR3 is TGTGCCAGCTCACCCGGTGGGTCGGGGAACACCATATATTTT. Its translation: CASSPGGSGNTIYF.

The chain joins TRBV4-3 to TRBJ1-2; D is possibly TRBD1 (6 bases). The ends were cut back, 3 bases at V and 7 bases at J, with 12 bases in the middle. This CDR3 region has 13 residues. Germline V lookup: CDR1 LGHNA, CDR2 YSLEER. CDR3: CASSHDTGSGYTF. In nucleotides, the CDR3 is TGCGCCAGCAGCCACGATACAGGGTCTGGCTACACCTTC.

The rearrangement links TRBV19 to TRBJ2-7; 7 positions agree with TRBD1. This CDR3 has 16 residues. V trimming: 2 bases; J trimming: 3 bases; junction bases outside the gene matches: 10. Germline V CDR1 and CDR2: LNHDA, SQIVND (reference sequence). CDR3 residues: CASSIQGVPSNYEQYF. For the CDR3, the DNA is TGTGCCAGTAGTATACAGGGGGTCCCCTCGAACTACGAGCAGTACTTC. The full variable domain, completed using reference TRBV19 and TRBJ2-7, is DGGITQSPKYLFRKEGQNVTLSCEQNLNHDAMYWYRQDPGQGLRLIYYSQIVNDFQKGDIAEGYSVSREKKESFPLTVTSAQKNPTAFYLCASSIQGVPSNYEQYFGPGTRLTVT.

There are a few counts of this clone. V and J are TRBV7-2 and TRBJ1-2; D gene unclear. Per the germline V gene, CDR1 is SGHTA and CDR2 is FQGNSA. V shed 4 bases and J shed 8 bases, with 20 bases lying between them. This CDR3 spans 15 amino acids. As DNA, the CDR3 is TGTGCCAGCAGCTATAGCGGCGGGGATAAGGGAGGCTACACCTTC. Translating gives CASSYSGGDKGGYTF.

The J gene is TRBJ2-7, the V gene TRBV29-1; D unclear. V was cut by 4 bases and J by 0 bases, with 13 bases left in between. Germline-derived CDR1 and CDR2 are SQVTM and ANQGSEA. This CDR3 contains 14 residues. CDR3 in amino acids: CSVAWQYSSYEQYF. Written as DNA, the CDR3 is TGCAGCGTTGCATGGCAGTACAGCTCCTACGAGCAGTACTTC.

J is TRBJ2-2 and V is TRBV9; D gene unclear. V was shortened by 4 bases and J by 3 bases, with 13 bases between the two germline ends. CDR1 SGDLS and CDR2 YYNGEE come from the germline V gene. This CDR3 has 15 amino acids. The DNA of the CDR3 is TGTGCCAGCAGCCTATCGATGAGCTACACCGGGGAGCTGTTTTTT. Residues: CASSLSMSYTGELFF. Using reference TRBV9 and TRBJ2-2 for the parts outside the CDR3, the full variable domain is DSGVTQTPKHLITATGQRVTLRCSPRSGDLSVYWYQQSLDQGLQFLIQYYNGEERAKGNILERFSAQQFPDLHSELNLSSLELGDSALYFCASSLSMSYTGELFFGEGSRLTVL.

As regards this clone: This same CDR3 is encoded by further DNA sequences in the sample. V is TRBV28 and J is TRBJ2-3; D is undetermined. CDR1 and CDR2 from the germline V gene are MDHEN and SYDVKM. The CDR3 is made up of 12 amino acids. V was trimmed by 3 bases and J by 3 bases, leaving 4 bases between them. This CDR3 is CASSLLTDTQYF. CDR3 in DNA: TGTGCCAGCAGTTTGCTAACAGATACGCAGTATTTT. Drawing the rest from reference TRBV28 and TRBJ2-3, the complete variable domain is DVKVTQSSRYLVKRTGEKVFLECVQDMDHENMFWYRQDPGLGLRLIYFSYDVKMKEKGDIPEGYSVSREKKERFSLILESASTNQTSMYLCASSLLTDTQYFGPGTRLTVL.

The chain combines TRBV27 with TRBJ2-7; 10 bases match TRBD1. V lost 5 bases and J lost 5; bases outside the gene matches: 9. Per the germline V gene, CDR1 is MNHEY and CDR2 is SMNVEV (reference sequence). This CDR3 has 15 amino acids. The CDR3 DNA reads as TGTGCCAGCAGTCCGTGGGACAGGGGCTCTGACGAGCAGTACTTC. This codes for CASSPWDRGSDEQYF.